This TCR beta chain was sequenced during a study of blood T cell repertoires in COVID-19. The protocol was immunoSEQ multiplex PCR, while the TCRdb copy is restricted to in-frame clones and leaves out a portion. The data contain under 200,000 clones, roughly four fifths of them singletons. The table lists this clone with a few counts. Per germline, CDR1 SGHRS and CDR2 YFSETQ. Trimming cost V 1 base and J 8 bases, with 19 bases left between them. The CDR3 extends over 17 amino acids. The TCR comes from a woman aged 40 to 49 with acute or convalescent COVID-19. Source material: peripheral blood. The V and J genes are TRBV5-1 and TRBJ1-6, with D perhaps TRBD1 (6 bases). The CDR3 nucleotides read TGCGCCAGCAGCTTGTCGAGGGGGAACGTTCGAGATTCACCCCTCCACTTT. Its translation: CASSLSRGNVRDSPLHF. The entire variable domain, with the rest obtained from reference TRBV5-1 and TRBJ1-6, is as follows: KAGVTQTPRYLIKTRGQQVTLSCSPISGHRSVSWYQQTPGQGLQFLFEYFSETQRNKGNFPGRFSGRQFSNSRSEMNVSTLELGDSALYLCASSLSRGNVRDSPLHFGNGTRLTVT.